This T cell receptor beta chain came from a study of tumor and adjacent non-tumor tissue in lung cancer. Whole-study context: The patients, 10 men and about five women, were about 31 to 76 with stage I to III disease. Study-wide findings and caveats: Normal lung showed higher cumulative top 100 clone frequency than tumor. Compared with tumor, normal lung showed significantly lower TCR diversity.

A modified ARM-PCR protocol with three rounds of nested PCR amplified TCRbeta. One entry per CDR3 protein results from TCRdb running MiXCR on the multiplex PCR reads. The table shows about 200,000 distinct CDR3 sequences, with around 71% occurring only once. The germline CDR1 and CDR2 sequences are MNHEY and SVGAGI. This CDR3 is 14 amino acids long. With regard to this clonotype: Its cognate antigen is unknown. A much larger clone lies one base from this, so it may be a read error.

The template was RNA from unsorted bulk tissue. Chemotherapy-naive patients with new lung cancer underwent thoracic surgery in China, August–late 2014. The sequencing input was lung tumor tissue. The rearrangement joins TRBV6-5 to TRBJ2-7, with TRBD2 as a possible D gene (6 bases). The sequence was collected from a man aged 55 to 69 with non-small cell lung cancer. The CDR3 DNA reads as TGTGTCAGCACCAAGACTAGGGATTCCGGGGAGCAGTACTTC. Translated, it gives CVSTKTRDSGEQYF.